This T cell receptor (beta chain) is drawn from a study of regulatory T cells in long-lasting Graves disease. General observations from the study: Possibly, too few samples lowered accuracy.

Comment on this clonotype: Its antigen is still unknown. A much larger clone sits a single nucleotide away, making a read error possible.

Described time point: persistent/refractory GD, antithyroid drugs over 5 years with positive TRAb. Researchers made the TCR library from RNA that was extracted from PBMCs. The CDR3 extends over 14 amino acids. The germline V gene has CDR1 DFQATT and CDR2 SNEGSKA (reference sequence). Both iRepertoire HTBI primers and Arm-PCR of CDR3 regions were used to build the TCR beta libraries. TCRdb reanalysed the multiplex PCR reads using MiXCR and keeps one entry per CDR3 protein. The sample includes roughly 400,000 distinct CDR3 sequences, roughly a fifth of them seen just once. The sequencing used peripheral blood mononuclear cells (PBMCs), collected when the disease was refractory, from a patient treated with antithyroid drugs. This TCR was sampled from a female donor with Graves disease. The rearrangement uses TRBV20-1 and TRBJ2-7; D may correspond to TRBD1 or TRBD2 (5 bases each). The CDR3 bases are TGCAGTGCTAGAGATTTTAGGGGAGACTACGGGCAGTACTTC. Protein product: CSARDFRGDYGQYF.